The 32 T cell receptor beta chains below were found in one sample sequenced in a study of blood T cell repertoires in COVID-19. TCRdb keeps only in-frame clones here, not all; method: immunoSEQ multiplex PCR. This table has some 270,000 clones, roughly 84% appearing once. The specimen was peripheral blood. These TCRs come from a human donor with COVID-19, enrolled during active disease. The donor label of this sample is uncertain.

The chain couples TRBV6-1 to TRBJ1-4, with a possible D match to TRBD1 (5 bases). V dropped 1 base and J dropped 5 bases, with 8 bases sitting between them. Germline values: CDR1 MNHNS, CDR2 SASEGT. This CDR3 has 14 residues. CDR3 nucleotide sequence: TGTGCCAGCAGTGAAGATTGGGGCAATGAAAAACTGTTTTTT. Amino acids: CASSEDWGNEKLFF.

The V gene is TRBV5-1, the J gene TRBJ1-6; D gene unclear. The CDR3 spans 15 residues. Trimming stripped 6 bases from V and 0 bases from J, with 10 bases between. The germline gives CDR1 SGHRS, CDR2 YFSETQ. CDR3 DNA sequence: TGCGCCAGCACGACACTTGGCTCCTATAATTCACCCCTCCACTTT. The encoded protein is CASTTLGSYNSPLHF. The full variable domain, completed using reference TRBV5-1 and TRBJ1-6, is KAGVTQTPRYLIKTRGQQVTLSCSPISGHRSVSWYQQTPGQGLQFLFEYFSETQRNKGNFPGRFSGRQFSNSRSEMNVSTLELGDSALYLCASTTLGSYNSPLHFGNGTRLTVT.

A remark on this clone: Other DNA sequences from this sample encode an identical CDR3 as well. The J gene is TRBJ2-5, the V gene TRBV27; TRBD1 matches at 8 bases. The CDR3 is 13 residues long. Trimming cost V 4 bases and J 5 bases; bases outside gene matches: 3. CDR1 and CDR2 (germline): MNHEY, SMNVEV (reference sequence). The CDR3 reads CASSWTGQETQYF. Here the CDR3 DNA reads TGTGCCAGCAGTTGGACAGGGCAGGAGACCCAGTACTTC.

The V and J genes are TRBV18 and TRBJ1-1, with D possibly being TRBD1 (6 bases). The germline V gene has CDR1 KGHSH and CDR2 LQKENI. V was shortened by 3 bases and J by 5 bases, with 16 bases between the two germline ends. The CDR3 length is 15 residues. The CDR3 is CASSPLKGVATEAFF. DNA of the CDR3: TGTGCCAGCTCACCCTTAAAGGGGGTCGCGACTGAAGCTTTCTTT.

V and J are TRBV29-1 and TRBJ1-1; 10 bases align to TRBD1. From germline, CDR1 is SQVTM and CDR2 ANQGSEA. The CDR3 runs 16 residues. V lost 7 bases, J lost 4 bases, and 15 bases stayed unmatched. CDR3 residues: CSAQTGGEDWGTEAFF. The CDR3 DNA reads as TGCAGCGCTCAGACAGGGGGCGAGGATTGGGGCACTGAAGCTTTCTTT.

The gene calls are TRBV7-3 and TRBJ2-1, with 7 bases fitting TRBD2. Germline lookup yields CDR1 SGHTA and CDR2 FQGTGA. V dropped 9 bases and J dropped 5; count of bases not matched to a gene: 10. The CDR3 runs to 14 residues. The CDR3 region has the DNA TGTGCCAGTGGAGCGGGATGGTCGGACAATGAGCAGTTCTTC. It is translated as CASGAGWSDNEQFF.

V usage is TRBV7-3 and J usage is TRBJ2-1, with D possibly TRBD1 on 6 matching bases. CDR1 and CDR2 from the germline V gene are SGHTA and FQGTGA. Trimming left V 1 base short and J 5 bases short, with 15 bases between. This CDR3 is 16 amino acids long. The DNA for the CDR3 is TGTGCCAGCAGCTTAAACGGACCCGGGACAAACAATGAGCAGTTCTTC. It specifies CASSLNGPGTNNEQFF. Based on the CDR3 plus reference TRBV7-3 and TRBJ2-1, the full variable domain is GAGVSQTPSNKVTEKGKYVELRCDPISGHTALYWYRQSLGQGPEFLIYFQGTGAADDSGLPNDRFFAVRPEGSVSTLKIQRTERGDSAVYLCASSLNGPGTNNEQFFGPGTRLTVL.

The rearrangement joins TRBV27 to TRBJ2-7; tentatively, D is TRBD2 (7 bases). CDR1 is MNHEY, CDR2 SMNVEV, per germline (reference sequence). This CDR3 spans 16 amino acids. V gave up 4 bases and J gave up 2 bases, with 18 bases separating them. CDR3 amino acids: CASSSWGGGGTYEQYF. The CDR3, as DNA: TGTGCCAGCAGTTCCTGGGGAGGGGGTGGCACCTACGAGCAGTACTTC.

The chain carries TRBV27 and TRBJ2-7, with 7 bases lining up with TRBD1. The CDR3 covers 14 residues. Germline CDR1 MNHEY, CDR2 SMNVEV (reference sequence). J lost 2 bases, V lost 5 bases, and 6 bases had no gene match. The CDR3 DNA reads TGTGCCAGCAGTACCCGGGACAGAGCCTACGAGCAGTACTTC. Translating it yields CASSTRDRAYEQYF.

This chain links TRBV19 with TRBJ2-2; D is ambiguous. CDR3 length equals 14 residues. V lost 1 base, J lost 5 bases, and 8 bases lay in between. Germline CDR1 is LNHDA and CDR2 is SQIVND (reference sequence). This chain's CDR3 is CASSIASNTGELFF. The CDR3 coding sequence is TGTGCCAGTAGTATAGCCAGTAATACCGGGGAGCTGTTTTTT.

The chain is built from TRBV5-6 and TRBJ1-6; TRBD1 is a possible D gene (6 bases). In germline, CDR1 is SGHDT, CDR2 YYEEEE. The CDR3 extends over 14 amino acids. V was shortened by 3 bases and J by 9 bases, with 13 bases between the two germline ends. For the CDR3, the DNA is TGTGCCAGCAGCTCACAGGGAGTCCGTTCACCCCTCCACTTT. Translating it yields CASSSQGVRSPLHF.

The chain is built from TRBV5-4 and TRBJ2-3; D uncertain. Germline values: CDR1 SGHNT, CDR2 YYREEE (reference sequence). V was shortened by 0 bases and J by 4 bases, with 9 bases between the two germline ends. The CDR3 is made up of 14 amino acids. The CDR3 nucleotides read TGTGCCAGCAGCTTGGGGCTGCCCCCAGATACGCAGTATTTT. Its translation: CASSLGLPPDTQYF.

This chain joins TRBV18 and TRBJ2-1; D is possibly TRBD2 (6 bases). This CDR3 has 13 residues. The germline V and J ends were trimmed by 2 bases and 9 bases, with 11 bases remaining between them. The germline gives CDR1 KGHSH, CDR2 LQKENI. CDR3 region: CASSPREDLEQFF. CDR3 sequence (DNA): TGTGCCAGCTCACCAAGGGAGGATCTTGAGCAGTTCTTC.

On this clone itself: At one end, the junction sequence differs from germline, possibly due to a read error. The chain recombines TRBV7-7 with TRBJ2-5; TRBD2 is a possible D gene (5 bases). This CDR3 has 13 residues. The germline V gene encodes CDR1 SSHAT and CDR2 FNYEAQ (reference sequence). The CDR3 is CASSLAAEETQYF. Here the CDR3 DNA reads TGTGCTAGCAGCTTAGCAGCGGAAGAGACCCAGTACTTC.

V gene TRBV19 combines with J gene TRBJ2-1; 7 nucleotides agree with TRBD2. J lost 3 bases, V lost 8 bases, and 4 bases had no gene match. Germline values: CDR1 LNHDA, CDR2 SQIVND (reference sequence). The CDR3 covers 13 residues. CDR3 DNA sequence: TGTGCCAGTGGGGGAGGGGACTACAATGAGCAGTTCTTC. As protein: CASGGGDYNEQFF.

The chain links TRBV10-3 to TRBJ1-2; D is uncertain. Trimming left V 8 bases short and J 3 bases short, with 7 bases between. The germline gives CDR1 ENHRY, CDR2 SYGVKD. The CDR3 sequence is 11 residues long. In nucleotides, the CDR3 is TGTGCCATCGGCCCAGACTATGGCTACACCTTC. Translating gives CAIGPDYGYTF.

The V call is TRBV5-4, the J call TRBJ1-1; possible D gene TRBD1, 6 bases. The CDR3 extends over 15 amino acids. Germline CDR1 and CDR2: SGHNT and YYREEE (reference sequence). The ends were cut back, 6 bases at V and 2 bases at J, with 17 bases in the middle. This CDR3 reads CASTSRGGPNTEAFF. DNA of the CDR3: TGTGCCAGCACTTCCAGAGGGGGACCTAACACTGAAGCTTTCTTT. Full variable domain (rest looked up from reference TRBV5-4 and TRBJ1-1): ETGVTQSPTHLIKTRGQQVTLRCSSQSGHNTVSWYQQALGQGPQFIFQYYREEENGRGNFPPRFSGLQFPNYSSELNVNALELDDSALYLCASTSRGGPNTEAFFGQGTRLTVV.

This chain joins TRBV7-8 and TRBJ2-2, with 8 bases lining up with TRBD2. The CDR3 is 17 residues long. The V gene end was trimmed by 2 bases and the J gene end by 1 base; junction bases not matched to a gene: 6. Per the germline V gene, CDR1 is SGHVS and CDR2 is FQNEAQ. The CDR3 DNA is TGTGCCAGCAGCTTACCCTTAGCGGGACTGAACACCGGGGAGCTGTTTTTT. The encoded protein is CASSLPLAGLNTGELFF.

The V and J genes are TRBV6-5 and TRBJ1-4; D is possibly TRBD1 (6 bases). The CDR3 is made up of 14 amino acids. The V and J ends lost 7 bases and 0 bases respectively, with 9 bases between them. The germline V gene encodes CDR1 MNHEY and CDR2 SVGAGI. The CDR3 loop reads CASTRTATNEKLFF. The DNA of the CDR3 is TGTGCCAGCACCAGGACAGCAACTAATGAAAAACTGTTTTTT.

V usage is TRBV5-4 and J usage is TRBJ1-1; TRBD1 is a possible D gene (5 bases). The CDR3 totals 15 residues. Per the germline V gene, CDR1 is SGHNT and CDR2 is YYREEE (reference sequence). V was pared by 1 base and J by 3 bases, with 13 bases between. The CDR3 region has the DNA TGTGCCAGCAGCTTGCCTGGGGCTCTGGACACTGAAGCTTTCTTT. Its translation: CASSLPGALDTEAFF.

V gene TRBV5-6 combines with J gene TRBJ2-7; TRBD1 aligns across 11 bases. Germline CDR1 reads SGHDT; CDR2 reads YYEEEE. V gave up 1 base and J gave up 5 bases; unmatched junction bases: 5. This CDR3 is built from 15 residues. The CDR3 region is CASSLPRTGGNEQYF. The DNA for the CDR3 is TGTGCCAGCAGCTTGCCCCGGACAGGGGGCAACGAGCAGTACTTC. The variable domain in full, completed from reference TRBV5-6 and TRBJ2-7, reads DAGVTQSPTHLIKTRGQQVTLRCSPKSGHDTVSWYQQALGQGPQFIFQYYEEEERQRGNFPDRFSGHQFPNYSSELNVNALLLGDSALYLCASSLPRTGGNEQYFGPGTRLTVT.

The gene calls are TRBV5-1 and TRBJ1-1; TRBD1 agrees at 12 bases. Per germline, CDR1 SGHRS and CDR2 YFSETQ. This CDR3 is 15 amino acids long. Trimming removed 4 bases from V and 5 bases from J; junction bases left unmatched: 6. CDR3 protein: CASSGGQGAYTEAFF. The DNA of the CDR3 is TGCGCCAGCAGCGGGGGACAGGGGGCGTATACTGAAGCTTTCTTT.

This clone has just a few counts. The gene calls are TRBV2 and TRBJ2-7; the D gene is possibly TRBD2 (5 bases). V lost 8 bases and J lost 1, with 12 bases in between. In germline, CDR1 is SNHLY, CDR2 FYNNEI. This CDR3 comprises 13 residues. CDR3 amino acids: CASAPGMSYEQYF. The CDR3 nucleotides are TGTGCCAGCGCACCGGGGATGTCCTACGAGCAGTACTTC.

The V and J genes are TRBV10-3 and TRBJ1-2; possible D gene TRBD1, 6 bases. The V end was cut by 4 bases, the J end by 7 bases, with 19 bases between. Per germline, CDR1 ENHRY and CDR2 SYGVKD. This CDR3 comprises 15 residues. The CDR3 protein is CAISVLPRGAGGYTF. The CDR3 nucleotides are TGTGCCATCAGTGTACTCCCTCGGGGGGCTGGTGGCTACACCTTC.

The rearrangement joins TRBV19 to TRBJ1-1; TRBD1 is a possible D gene (6 bases). Germline lookup yields CDR1 LNHDA and CDR2 SQIVND (reference sequence). V gave up 5 bases and J gave up 1 base, with 14 bases separating them. The length of the CDR3 is 15 residues. This CDR3 is CASSQRSGANTEAFF. CDR3 nucleotides: TGTGCCAGTAGTCAGAGATCAGGGGCGAACACTGAAGCTTTCTTT.

The chain is built from TRBV7-2 and TRBJ1-5; D remains ambiguous. Trimming stripped 5 bases from V and 4 bases from J, with 15 bases between. Germline V CDR1 and CDR2: SGHTA, FQGNSA. The CDR3 has 15 residues. CDR3 sequence (DNA): TGTGCCAGCAGCCCGGAGACTCTAGCGAATCAGCCCCAGCATTTT. Residues: CASSPETLANQPQHF.

The rearrangement links TRBV30 to TRBJ2-1; 12 bases are a match to TRBD2. Germline V lookup: CDR1 GTSNPN, CDR2 SVGIG (reference sequence). J lost 4 bases, V lost 3 bases, and 1 base had no gene match. The CDR3 is 14 amino acids. The CDR3 region is CAWSGLAGYNEQFF. CDR3 nucleotides: TGTGCCTGGAGCGGACTAGCGGGATACAATGAGCAGTTCTTC.

The V and J genes are TRBV15 and TRBJ2-2; 8 bases agree with TRBD1. Germline V gene data show CDR1 as LNHNV and CDR2 as YYDKDF (reference sequence). CDR3 length: 16 residues. V dropped 5 bases and J dropped 5; count of bases not matched to a gene: 10. CDR3 DNA: TGTGCCACCAGCGGATTACAGGGGGACGTGACCGGGGAGCTGTTTTTT. Protein sequence: CATSGLQGDVTGELFF.

The V call is TRBV19, the J call TRBJ2-6; 8 bases are shared with TRBD1. The germline CDR1 and CDR2 sequences are LNHDA and SQIVND (reference sequence). The CDR3 totals 16 residues. The V and J ends lost 7 bases and 0 bases, in that order; junction bases with no gene match: 5. Here the CDR3 reads CASIGTGYSGANVLTF. The CDR3 DNA reads as TGTGCCAGTATCGGGACAGGCTACTCTGGGGCCAACGTCCTGACTTTC.

The chain links TRBV9 to TRBJ2-2, with TRBD2 matching over 8 bases. This CDR3 is built from 18 residues. Germline-derived CDR1 and CDR2 are SGDLS and YYNGEE. The ends lost 0 bases at V and 0 bases at J; junction bases unmatched: 7. CDR3: CASSVVASGYANTGELFF. Written as DNA, the CDR3 is TGTGCCAGCAGCGTAGTGGCTAGCGGGTACGCGAACACCGGGGAGCTGTTTTTT.

The chain has TRBV7-2 and TRBJ2-5; TRBD1 matches 10 bases. The CDR3 runs to 14 residues. Germline CDR1 is SGHTA and CDR2 is FQGNSA. Trimming took 5 bases from V and 5 from J; bases not matched to a gene: 5. DNA for the CDR3: TGTGCCAGCAGCCTTGGGACAGGGGAGGAGACCCAGTACTTC. It encodes CASSLGTGEETQYF.

The V gene is TRBV7-9, the J gene TRBJ1-1; unclear D gene. The CDR3 is 14 residues long. V was shortened by 0 bases and J by 7 bases, with 12 bases between the two germline ends. Germline V CDR1 and CDR2: SEHNR, FQNEAQ (reference sequence). In DNA, the CDR3 is TGTGCCAGCAGCTTAGCGGGAGAATGGTATGAAGCTTTCTTT. Translation: CASSLAGEWYEAFF.